This TCR beta chain stems from a study of T cell responses to AZD1222 COVID-19 vaccine. The study's findings and limits: Sampling that yielded the repertoires occurred only after the peak T cell response. The reported proportion of spike-specific TCRs targeting unmutated variant regions was nearly half.

This CDR3 has 16 amino acids. V shed 4 bases, J shed 2 bases, and the junction held 5 bases outside the gene matches. In germline, CDR1 is SGHTA, CDR2 FQGTGA. Profiling relied on immunoSEQ multiplex PCR, and the TCRdb table lists in-frame clones only, not all of them. The data contain about 190,000 clones, approximately 90% of them singletons. In its sample, this clone was seen once. Its antigen is unidentified. J is TRBJ2-3 and V is TRBV7-3, with 11 bases that match TRBD2. This clonotype was sampled from an adult who received the MenACWY meningococcal vaccine as a control. The sequencing used peripheral blood, collected 28 days after the second dose of the MenACWY control vaccine. This CDR3 is CASSSIAGGDTDTQYF. Written as DNA, the CDR3 is TGTGCCAGCAGCTCGATAGCGGGAGGGGACACAGATACGCAGTATTTT.